This entry lists 2 T cell receptor beta chains sequenced from one sample in a study of cytomegalovirus exposure and HLA in healthy donors. Researchers ran the PCR with 60 Vbeta and 13 Jbeta primers. Method: immunoSEQ multiplex PCR; TCRdb's copy keeps in-frame clones and lacks some. Of some 150,000 clones in the sample, around four fifths were seen once. The sequencing sample was made of PBMCs. The source of these receptors is a man aged 40-49 years in good health and CMV-seronegative.

This chain links TRBV11-2 with TRBJ2-7; a weak D match, TRBD1 (6 bases). The CDR3 totals 15 residues. CDR1 is SGHAT, CDR2 FQNNGV, per germline. V was shortened by 5 bases and J by 5 bases, with 19 bases between the two germline ends. The CDR3 bases are TGTGCCAGCAGCCCCGGACAGCTTCCCTATGACGAGCAGTACTTC. Protein product: CASSPGQLPYDEQYF.

The rearrangement links TRBV21-1 to TRBJ1-1; the DNA was not compared with TRBD1, the D call given in the table. TRBV21-1 represents a pseudogene. The CDR3 sequence is 17 residues long. CDR3 amino acids: CASSKEANRGKNTEAFF. The CDR3 coding sequence is TGTGCCAGCAGCAAAGAGGCAAACAGGGGAAAGAACACTGAAGCTTTCTTT.